The text below deals with one T cell receptor (beta chain). Its specificity is not known. These data belong to a study of cytotoxic CD8 clonotypes in ibrutinib-treated CLL. This CDR3 contains 15 residues. J was trimmed by 6 bases and V by 6 bases; bases with no gene match: 7. CDR1 and CDR2 from the germline V gene are MNHNS and SASEGT. With sequencing, the targeted depth ranged from 1 in 200,000 to 1 in 1 million T cells. Data came from immunoSEQ multiplex PCR; TCRdb stores just in-frame clones and leaves some out. The sample has around 200,000 clones, 75% to 85% seen once. Study-wide results and limits: At the start, clonality exceeded age-matched healthy donors and followed circulating CD8+ T-cell counts.

This receptor was taken from a human donor with chronic lymphocytic leukemia. The chain recombines TRBV6-1 with TRBJ2-1; the match to TRBD2 covers 11 bases. The sample in question was PBMCs, obtained after 12 months of ibrutinib treatment. Written as DNA, the CDR3 is TGTGCCAGCAGCTTACTAGCGGGAGAACGCAATGAGCAGTTCTTC. This sequence encodes CASSLLAGERNEQFF.